The 31 T cell receptor beta chains given below trace back to one sample, sequenced in a study of blood T cell repertoires in COVID-19. Data came from immunoSEQ multiplex PCR; TCRdb stores just in-frame clones and leaves some out. The sample includes a few hundred thousand clones, 88% of them seen just once. Sequenced sample: PBMCs or T cells enriched from blood (not recorded which). The receptors derive from a woman aged 50 to 60 with acute COVID-19.

The chain links TRBV6-5 to TRBJ2-1; 9 bases line up with TRBD1. Germline assignment: CDR1 MNHEY and CDR2 SVGAGI. V gave up 5 bases and J gave up 4 bases; unmatched junction bases: 3. The CDR3 totals 14 residues. The CDR3 spells CASSLDRGYNEQFF. In nucleotides, the CDR3 is TGTGCCAGCAGTCTGGACAGGGGTTACAATGAGCAGTTCTTC.

The V call is TRBV27, the J call TRBJ1-4; 9 bases are shared with TRBD1. V lost 3 bases, J lost 10 bases, and 3 bases stayed unmatched. Germline V gene sequence: CDR1 MNHEY, CDR2 SMNVEV (reference sequence). The CDR3 totals 13 residues. Written as DNA, the CDR3 is TGTGCCAGCAGTTTCTTGGACAGGGGAAAACTGTTTTTT. This encodes CASSFLDRGKLFF.

This clone occurred a few times. The genes are TRBV3-1 (or the pseudogene TRBV3-2) and TRBJ2-7; D is unclear. This CDR3 region has 15 residues. CDR1 and CDR2 from the germline V gene are LGHDT and YNNKEL (reference sequence). With 1 base removed from V and 2 bases from J, the gap between germline ends came to 12 bases. CDR3 sequence reads: CASSQVAELPYEQYF. The CDR3 DNA reads as TGTGCCAGCAGCCAAGTTGCAGAACTACCCTACGAGCAGTACTTC.

This clone showed up just a few times. The chain links TRBV5-6 to TRBJ2-3; the D is unclear. This CDR3 contains 11 residues. V was clipped by 4 bases and J by 4 bases, with 4 bases between them. Germline CDR1 SGHDT, CDR2 YYEEEE. The CDR3 is CASSGADTQYF. For the CDR3, the DNA is TGTGCCAGCAGCGGAGCAGATACGCAGTATTTT.

This chain uses TRBV5-1 with TRBJ1-4; 9 positions match TRBD1. Germline values: CDR1 SGHRS, CDR2 YFSETQ. The junction had 10 bases not matched to a gene; V was cut back by 4 bases and J by 3 bases. The CDR3 is made up of 17 amino acids. The CDR3 bases are TGCGCCAGCAGCCGGACAGGGGAAGTGGGAGCTAATGAAAAACTGTTTTTT. It yields the protein CASSRTGEVGANEKLFF.

This clone was observed once. The chain employs TRBV15 and TRBJ2-1; 8 bases agree with TRBD2. CDR3 size: 17 residues. The ends lost 1 base at V and 5 bases at J; junction bases unmatched: 10. Germline V CDR1 and CDR2: LNHNV, YYDKDF (reference sequence). Here the CDR3 reads CATSRGDLAGGNNEQFF. The CDR3 region has the DNA TGTGCCACCAGCAGAGGCGATCTGGCGGGAGGCAACAATGAGCAGTTCTTC.

This clone was recorded only once. The chain is built from TRBV27 and TRBJ1-4; 7 nucleotides match TRBD1. This CDR3 is built from 15 residues. The V segment lost 5 bases and the J segment 7 bases; nucleotides outside the gene matches: 10. The V gene's germline CDR1 is MNHEY and CDR2 SMNVEV (reference sequence). The CDR3 DNA sequence: TGTGCCAGCAGTGCATCAGGGGGTTGGGGTGAAAAACTGTTTTTT. Protein: CASSASGGWGEKLFF.

The chain combines TRBV28 with TRBJ1-2; maybe TRBD1 (6 bases). Per germline, CDR1 MDHEN and CDR2 SYDVKM. CDR3 size: 13 residues. The ends were cut back, 4 bases at V and 2 bases at J, with 8 bases in the middle. This CDR3 reads CASSSRGNYGYTF. The CDR3 DNA follows: TGTGCCAGCAGTTCCAGGGGCAACTATGGCTACACCTTC.

The DNA for the CDR3 is TGCGCCAGCAGCATAATAGCGGGAGGTACGTCGGCCTACGAGCAGTACTTC. Residues: CASSIIAGGTSAYEQYF. V is TRBV5-1 and J is TRBJ2-7; TRBD2 matches at 10 bases. Germline V gene data show CDR1 as SGHRS and CDR2 as YFSETQ. The CDR3 sequence is 17 residues long. V was pared by 4 bases and J by 2 bases, with 12 bases of the junction left unmatched.

The chain employs TRBV7-9 and TRBJ2-3; 8 positions agree with TRBD2. The CDR3 has 14 residues. The V gene's germline CDR1 is SEHNR and CDR2 FQNEAQ (reference sequence). Unmatched junction bases numbered 6, after V lost 7 bases and J lost 3 bases. In DNA form, the CDR3 reads TGTGCCAGCAACCCAGCGGGAGTGACAGATACGCAGTATTTT. This codes for CASNPAGVTDTQYF.

Only one count was recorded for this clone. The V call is TRBV7-6, the J call TRBJ2-7; TRBD2 matches at 9 bases. This CDR3 spans 16 amino acids. The V segment lost 1 base and the J segment 3 bases; nucleotides outside the gene matches: 7. Germline lookup yields CDR1 SGHVS and CDR2 FNYEAQ. CDR3 amino acids: CASSLEADSGSYEQYF. The DNA of the CDR3 is TGTGCCAGCAGCTTAGAGGCGGATAGCGGGAGCTACGAGCAGTACTTC.

The chain combines TRBV12-5 with TRBJ2-2, with a possible D match to TRBD1 (6 bases). The CDR3 extends over 16 amino acids. The ends were cut back, 5 bases at V and 0 bases at J, with 13 bases in the middle. Per germline, CDR1 LGHNT and CDR2 FRNRAP. In nucleotides, the CDR3 is TGTGCTAGTGGTATATCGGGACACACGAACACCGGGGAGCTGTTTTTT. Protein product: CASGISGHTNTGELFF.

The CDR3 protein is CASSLVSEGGETQYF. In DNA, the CDR3 is TGCGCCAGCAGCTTGGTGTCGGAGGGCGGTGAGACCCAGTACTTC. This chain links TRBV5-1 with TRBJ2-5; D might be TRBD2 (6 bases). Germline CDR1 reads SGHRS; CDR2 reads YFSETQ. The CDR3 extends over 15 amino acids. V shed 0 bases and J shed 5 bases, with 14 bases lying between them.

There are a few counts of this clone. The rearrangement uses TRBV2 and TRBJ1-5; TRBD1 might be the D (6 bases). V was clipped by 4 bases and J by 5 bases, with 24 bases between them. CDR1 and CDR2 from the germline V gene are SNHLY and FYNNEI. The CDR3 consists of 18 residues. For the CDR3, the DNA is TGTGCCAGCAGTGCCCCCCGGACAGATATAGCATCCGATCAGCCCCAGCATTTT. Amino acid sequence: CASSAPRTDIASDQPQHF.

The chain couples TRBV30 to TRBJ2-7; 8 nucleotides align to TRBD2. Germline V gene data show CDR1 as GTSNPN and CDR2 as SVGIG (reference sequence). The CDR3 has 12 residues. V shed 3 bases, J shed 7 bases, and the junction held 5 bases outside the gene matches. The CDR3 region has the DNA TGTGCCTGGAGCGGGGGGGCCAAGGAGCAGTACTTC. It codes for CAWSGGAKEQYF.

In DNA form, the CDR3 reads TGTGCCAGCAGTCGACAGGAGGATTCACCCCTCCACTTT. It is translated as CASSRQEDSPLHF. This chain connects TRBV12-3 or TRBV12-4 to TRBJ1-6; a possible D gene is TRBD1 (6 bases). The CDR3 covers 13 residues. V was clipped by 5 bases and J by 8 bases, with 10 bases between them.

The chain uses TRBV5-1 and TRBJ2-1; possible D gene TRBD2, 5 bases. From germline, CDR1 is SGHRS and CDR2 YFSETQ. Trimming pared 4 bases from V and 3 bases from J, leaving 11 bases between. This CDR3 has 14 residues. CDR3 region: CASSNILDYNEQFF. The CDR3 DNA sequence: TGCGCCAGCAGCAACATACTAGACTACAATGAGCAGTTCTTC.

The V and J genes are TRBV4-1 and TRBJ1-5, with TRBD1 matching 8 bases. After removal of 6 bases from V and 4 bases from J, the junction contained 8 bases not matched to a gene. The CDR3 sequence is 15 residues long. From germline, CDR1 is MGHRA and CDR2 YSYEKL. CDR3 DNA sequence: TGCGCCAGCAGTATTCAGACAGGGGCGAATCAGCCCCAGCATTTT. Residues: CASSIQTGANQPQHF.

The rearrangement uses TRBV7-9 and TRBJ2-1; TRBD1 might be the D (5 bases). V gave up 2 bases and J gave up 3 bases, with 11 bases separating them. The CDR3 contains 15 residues. CDR1 SEHNR and CDR2 FQNEAQ come from the germline V gene (reference sequence). CDR3 nucleotide sequence: TGTGCCAGCAGCTTAAGGGCAGGGCTCTACAATGAGCAGTTCTTC. Encoded protein: CASSLRAGLYNEQFF.

This clone was observed a handful of times. V usage is TRBV10-1 and J usage is TRBJ1-2; 7 bases align to TRBD1. CDR1 is WNHNN and CDR2 is SYGVQD in the germline V gene (reference sequence). The CDR3 spans 14 residues. J gave up 0 bases and V 7 bases, and 5 bases lay outside the gene matches. CDR3 region: CASNLQGTNYGYTF. CDR3 nucleotide sequence: TGCGCCAGCAACTTACAGGGGACTAACTATGGCTACACCTTC.

V and J are TRBV7-3 and TRBJ2-1, with a weak D call TRBD2 (7 bases). CDR3 length equals 18 residues. The germline V and J ends were trimmed by 2 bases and 4 bases, with 21 bases remaining between them. The germline V gene has CDR1 SGHTA and CDR2 FQGTGA. CDR3 DNA: TGTGCCAGCAGCTTAGGCCCGTTAGGGGGGGGAAAGTACAATGAGCAGTTCTTC. This encodes CASSLGPLGGGKYNEQFF.

The rearrangement uses TRBV21-1 and TRBJ2-4; the D call of TRBD2 is as the table states it, not checked on the DNA. TRBV21-1 is classified as a pseudogene. This CDR3 contains 14 residues. The CDR3 region is CASSSSRAKNIQYF. As DNA, the CDR3 is TGTGCCAGCAGCTCTTCCCGAGCCAAAAACATTCAGTACTTC.

V gene TRBV3-1 (or the pseudogene TRBV3-2) combines with J gene TRBJ2-7; perhaps TRBD2 as D (5 bases). This CDR3 is built from 17 residues. Germline CDR1 LGHDT, CDR2 YNNKEL (reference sequence). V lost 0 bases and J lost 2, with 17 bases in between. The CDR3 nucleotides read TGTGCCAGCAGCCAAGATCATAGTGGAGGATTCGCCTACGAGCAGTACTTC. It specifies CASSQDHSGGFAYEQYF.

This clone was recorded only once. The chain has TRBV27 and TRBJ2-3; D uncertain. The germline CDR1 and CDR2 sequences are MNHEY and SMNVEV (reference sequence). Trimming left V 2 bases short and J 1 base short, with 7 bases between. The CDR3 extends over 14 amino acids. CDR3 coding DNA: TGTGCCAGCAGTTTAGGTAGTCGCACAGATACGCAGTATTTT. This sequence encodes CASSLGSRTDTQYF.

The V gene is TRBV24-1, the J gene TRBJ1-2, with D maybe TRBD1 (6 bases). CDR1 is KGHDR, CDR2 SFDVKD, per germline. V lost 3 bases and J lost 4, with 17 bases in between. The CDR3 is 16 residues long. CDR3 DNA: TGTGCCACCAGTGATGCCACAGGGAATCCGGCCTATGGCTACACCTTC. Translation gives CATSDATGNPAYGYTF.

This rearrangement joins TRBV27 to TRBJ1-4, with a weak D call TRBD1 (6 bases). V was clipped by 4 bases and J by 4 bases, with 13 bases between them. The CDR3 length is 15 residues. CDR1 MNHEY and CDR2 SMNVEV come from the germline V gene (reference sequence). The CDR3 nucleotides are TGTGCCAGCAGTTCTACAGGGACCCTTAATGAAAAACTGTTTTTT. It yields the protein CASSSTGTLNEKLFF.

The chain joins TRBV7-9 to TRBJ2-1, with 7 bases that match TRBD1. CDR3 length: 12 residues. With 5 bases clipped from V and 10 bases from J, the junction kept 5 bases outside the gene matches. Germline CDR1 reads SEHNR; CDR2 reads FQNEAQ (reference sequence). CDR3 sequence: CASSPLDREQFF. CDR3 DNA sequence: TGTGCCAGCAGCCCCTTGGACAGGGAGCAGTTCTTC.

This clone was recorded once. The rearrangement joins TRBV19 to TRBJ1-3, with D unresolved. Per the germline V gene, CDR1 is LNHDA and CDR2 is SQIVND (reference sequence). This CDR3 has 16 amino acids. The ends were cut back, 5 bases at V and 0 bases at J, with 14 bases in the middle. The CDR3 DNA reads TGTGCCAGTAGTGGGAGCCTGCGGAACTCTGGAAACACCATATATTTT. It encodes CASSGSLRNSGNTIYF. The full variable domain, rest sourced from reference TRBV19 and TRBJ1-3, is DGGITQSPKYLFRKEGQNVTLSCEQNLNHDAMYWYRQDPGQGLRLIYYSQIVNDFQKGDIAEGYSVSREKKESFPLTVTSAQKNPTAFYLCASSGSLRNSGNTIYFGEGSWLTVV.

The V call is TRBV18, the J call TRBJ1-4; a weak D match, TRBD1 (6 bases). Germline V lookup: CDR1 KGHSH, CDR2 LQKENI. V was trimmed by 2 bases and J by 11 bases, leaving 12 bases between them. The CDR3 is made up of 13 amino acids. CDR3 in amino acids: CASSPGGARKLFF. In nucleotides, the CDR3 is TGTGCCAGCTCACCAGGGGGCGCGAGGAAACTGTTTTTT.

The V gene is TRBV5-4, the J gene TRBJ1-1, with D possibly matching TRBD1 (5 bases). The CDR3 is 15 residues long. CDR1 and CDR2 from the germline V gene are SGHNT and YYREEE (reference sequence). Trimming took off 2 bases at V and 1 base at J, with 12 bases between the two ends. The CDR3 loop reads CASSLAQGANTEAFF. CDR3 coding DNA: TGTGCCAGCAGCTTAGCTCAGGGTGCGAACACTGAAGCTTTCTTT.

The V and J genes are TRBV9 and TRBJ2-1, with 10 bases lining up with TRBD2. Germline CDR1 reads SGDLS; CDR2 reads YYNGEE. V lost 0 bases and J lost 5; bases outside the gene matches: 5. This CDR3 spans 16 amino acids. CDR3 sequence: CASSVGFLAGDNEQFF. In nucleotides, the CDR3 is TGTGCCAGCAGCGTAGGGTTTCTAGCGGGAGACAATGAGCAGTTCTTC. Filled out from reference TRBV9 and TRBJ2-1, the complete variable domain reads DSGVTQTPKHLITATGQRVTLRCSPRSGDLSVYWYQQSLDQGLQFLIQYYNGEERAKGNILERFSAQQFPDLHSELNLSSLELGDSALYFCASSVGFLAGDNEQFFGPGTRLTVL.